The entry that follows covers one TCR beta chain sequence. Its target is not known. The data were obtained in a study of blood T cells in healthy people across ages. General observations from the study: Shifts in expanded clonotypes may have been confounded by donor CMV status, which was unknown.

Each donor supplied roughly 10 milliliters of peripheral blood. The CDR3 sequence is 15 residues long. Trimming took 9 bases from V and 0 from J; bases not matched to a gene: 8. CDR1 is MNHEY and CDR2 is SVGEGT in the germline V gene. For the second PCR, which ran for roughly 6 to 12 cycles, a sample-barcoded 5' primer and a J-beta primer mix were used. Using its own MiXCR run on the 5' RACE reads, TCRdb lists one record per CDR3 protein. The data show fewer than 2,000,000 distinct CDR3 sequences, about 32% seen once. The chain joins TRBV6-2 or TRBV6-3 to TRBJ2-1, with TRBD2 identical over 7 bases. The clonotype was recovered from a woman aged 30 to 39 in good health. The material sequenced was blood. CDR3 sequence reads: CASHPGLNSYNEQFF. DNA of the CDR3: TGTGCCAGTCATCCGGGACTAAACTCCTACAATGAGCAGTTCTTC.